This TCR beta chain was captured by sequencing in a study of OX40 agonist ivuxolimab in advanced cancers. Regarding the complete study: Ivuxolimab was an agonistic, fully human IgG2 monoclonal antibody directed against OX40 (CD134), a costimulatory receptor. The paper describes the monotherapy dose-escalation part (N ≈ 51 patients) of the phase I trial of ivuxolimab. Intravenous ivuxolimab was administered to patients every 2 weeks at six dose levels: 0.01, 0.1, 0.3, 1.5, 3 and 10 mg/kg. The purpose of peripheral TCRbeta sequencing was to test whether ivuxolimab changed TCR sequence diversity and led to clonal T-cell expansion. The dose-escalation cohort was roughly 87% male with a mean age of approximately 60 years, ranging from roughly 20 to 80. Among the roughly 52 dose-escalation patients, approximately 20 had hepatocellular carcinoma, 15 or so melanoma, 9 renal cell carcinoma and 9 head and neck cancer. Patients were allowed to have had prior anti-PD-1, anti-PD-L1 or anti-CTLA-4 therapy, and approximately 40% of the dose-escalation patients had previously received checkpoint inhibitors. Three dose-escalation patients achieved partial responses, one with hepatocellular carcinoma and two with cutaneous melanoma. General conclusions and limits of the study: Low levels of normalized T-cell clonal expansion were also shown by some nonresponding patients. At doses of 0.1 to 3.0 mg/kg, clonal expansion of both CD4+ and CD8+ blood T cells was observed from baseline to week 6. Partial responders in the 0.1-3.0 mg/kg groups had among the lowest normalized peripheral clonal expansion, especially among CD8+ T cells. After ivuxolimab, expanded clones were on average more numerous among CD8+ T cells than among CD4+ T cells. Which antigens the clonally expanded peripheral T cells were specific for was not determined.

As to this clone: The specificity of this receptor is unknown. No base quality information exists; no much larger clone differs at one position.

The germline V gene (reference sequence) yields SGHNT for CDR1 and YYREEE for CDR2. V trim: 4 bases; J trim: 3 bases; unmatched bases: 11. Taken from cysteine to phenylalanine, the CDR3 has 16 residues. Solely the CDR3 DNA is kept, with 48 bases framed from the first base. Genomic DNA was extracted from sorted cells for sequencing of the TCRbeta CDR3 region. The immunoSEQ Assay was used for sequencing of TCRbeta CDR3 regions. In its TCRdb copy, this immuneACCESS table keeps in-frame sequences only and misses some clones. Where compared with another copy, unresolved V genes explain less than half of these, and the others have no known cause. Counted in this sample were 49,000 or so clones; approximately 91% of them appeared once. In total, the top ten clones hold just over 50% of the sample. The trial excluded patients who had a history of autoimmune disease or who were on systemic immunosuppression. Peripheral blood for TCR sequencing was drawn from every dose cohort at baseline, at cycle 4 day 1 and at cycle 7 day 1. The samples were drawn from a first-in-human, open-label, multicenter phase I dose-escalation trial of ivuxolimab. Adults with locally advanced or metastatic melanoma, renal cell carcinoma, hepatocellular carcinoma or head and neck squamous cell carcinoma were enrolled in the trial. Before TCR sequencing, CD4+ and CD8+ T cells were separately sorted from peripheral blood.

The sequenced sample was CD4+ or CD8+ T cells sorted from blood, obtained in a trial of the OX40 agonist ivuxolimab. This TCR derives from an adult with an advanced solid tumor such as melanoma, head and neck, liver or kidney cancer. The chain is encoded by TRBV5-4 joined to TRBJ2-7; TRBD1 aligns with 9 central bases. CDR3 reads: CASSPRPGQGLYEQYF. The sequenced DNA is TGTGCCAGCAGCCCCCGCCCGGGACAGGGTCTCTACGAGCAGTACTTC.